A single sample is the source of the 27 T cell receptor beta chains below, sequenced in a study of metastatic and nonmetastatic thyroid tumors. With MiXCR, TCRdb called clones anew from the PCR reads. Among tens of thousands of clones listed, 16% were seen once. Thyroid surgery was preceded by no treatment in any patient. The sequencing sample was made of blood. The receptors come from a female donor with papillary thyroid cancer or a benign thyroid nodule (not recorded which). Some clones in this sample may be carry-over from other donors' samples.

This clone was observed many times. This chain's CDR3 is CASSLRTIETQYF. The CDR3 DNA follows: TGTGCCAGCAGCTTAAGAACGATCGAGACCCAGTACTTC. The rearrangement uses TRBV7-2 and TRBJ2-5; no clear D gene. Trimming removed 2 bases at V and 5 bases at J, with 9 bases between. Germline V lookup: CDR1 SGHTA, CDR2 FQGNSA. There are 13 residues in the CDR3.

Sample share makes this clone medium-sized. The chain recombines TRBV20-1 with TRBJ1-2, with a possible D match to TRBD1 (5 bases). The CDR3 length is 14 residues. Deletions cut 4 bases from V and 4 bases from J, with 16 bases between. The germline CDR1 and CDR2 sequences are DFQATT and SNEGSKA (reference sequence). The CDR3 DNA reads as TGCAGTGCTACCTCAGGGTACCCAATCTATGGCTACACCTTC. Protein sequence: CSATSGYPIYGYTF.

Comment on this clone: One end of the junction varies from germline; a read error may be responsible. The V gene is TRBV6-1, the J gene TRBJ2-7, with D uncertain. In germline, CDR1 is MNHNS, CDR2 SASEGT. The CDR3 loop spans 12 amino acids. The CDR3: CASRGDAYERYF. In DNA form, the CDR3 reads TGTGCCAGCAGGGGCGACGCCTACGAGCGGTACTTC.

This clone has ten or more counts. The gene calls are TRBV20-1 and TRBJ1-6; TRBD1 matches at 11 bases. Germline lookup yields CDR1 DFQATT and CDR2 SNEGSKA (reference sequence). This CDR3 spans 16 amino acids. Losses at the gene ends were 5 bases for V and 7 bases for J; bases not matched to a gene: 10. CDR3: CSAGGDRGLGNSPLHF. CDR3 bases: TGCAGTGCTGGGGGGGACAGGGGGTTGGGGAATTCACCCCTCCACTTT.

This clone was counted ten times or more. This chain connects TRBV19 to TRBJ1-4; no definite D call. The CDR3 runs 14 residues. Germline loops: CDR1 LNHDA, CDR2 SQIVND (reference sequence). Trimming left V 3 bases short and J 6 bases short, with 11 bases between. The CDR3 spells CASSIGRFHEKLFF. CDR3 coding DNA: TGTGCCAGTAGTATTGGGAGGTTCCATGAAAAACTGTTTTTT.

Many counts were recorded for this clone. The chain carries TRBV18 and TRBJ1-3, with D possibly matching TRBD1 (6 bases). The CDR3 length is 16 residues. Trimming cost V 6 bases and J 4 bases, with 19 bases left between them. The germline CDR1 and CDR2 sequences are KGHSH and LQKENI. The CDR3 region has the DNA TGTGCCAGCTCCCAACAACAGGGCTTGAACGGAAACACCATATATTTT. Translation gives CASSQQQGLNGNTIYF.

CDR3 residues: CSALPVGLYGYTF. The DNA for the CDR3 is TGCAGTGCTCTCCCAGTGGGATTGTATGGCTACACCTTC. The chain recombines TRBV20-1 with TRBJ1-2; the D is unclear. Per the germline V gene, CDR1 is DFQATT and CDR2 is SNEGSKA (reference sequence). The length of the CDR3 is 13 residues. Trimming stripped 5 bases from V and 5 bases from J, with 15 bases between.

Ten or more counts support this clone. This chain connects TRBV6-2 or TRBV6-3 to TRBJ2-7; D perhaps matches TRBD1 (7 bases). V was trimmed by 7 bases and J by 2 bases, leaving 18 bases between them. This CDR3 has 15 amino acids. Per germline, CDR1 MNHEY and CDR2 SVGEGT. The CDR3 region is CASTQGEDTPYEQYF. The CDR3 DNA is TGTGCCAGCACCCAGGGGGAGGACACTCCCTACGAGCAGTACTTC.

This clone was observed many times. This sequence joins TRBV5-1 and TRBJ1-4; 8 bases are shared with TRBD1. Trimming took 0 bases from V and 8 from J; bases not matched to a gene: 12. The CDR3 spans 17 residues. The germline V gene encodes CDR1 SGHRS and CDR2 YFSETQ. CDR3 DNA sequence: TGCGCCAGCAGCTTGGGGGACAGGATAACGTTTGGGGAAAAACTGTTTTTT. Protein sequence: CASSLGDRITFGEKLFF.

This clone was detected ten times or more. The identical CDR3 is also encoded by other nucleotide sequences in the sample. The chain combines TRBV6-5 with TRBJ2-5; no reliable D call. CDR1 is MNHEY and CDR2 is SVGAGI in the germline V gene. The CDR3 contains 13 residues. The V end was cut by 0 bases, the J end by 5 bases, with 7 bases between. In DNA, the CDR3 is TGTGCCAGCAGTTACTCTGGTTGGGAGACCCAGTACTTC. Translating gives CASSYSGWETQYF.

This clone was counted ten times or more. The J gene is TRBJ2-7, the V gene TRBV28; 7 bases are a match to TRBD2. Germline V CDR1 and CDR2: MDHEN, SYDVKM. After removal of 6 bases from V and 0 bases from J, the junction contained 8 bases not matched to a gene. The CDR3 contains 15 residues. The CDR3 reads CASRIGGGFSYEQYF. The CDR3 DNA sequence: TGTGCCAGCAGGATCGGGGGAGGGTTCTCCTACGAGCAGTACTTC.

J is TRBJ2-7 and V is TRBV28; 9 nucleotides align to TRBD2. CDR1 is MDHEN and CDR2 is SYDVKM in the germline V gene. Losses at the gene ends were 3 bases for V and 3 bases for J; bases not matched to a gene: 3. The length of the CDR3 is 14 residues. CDR3 DNA sequence: TGTGCCAGCAGTTTCATAGCGGGAGACTACGAGCAGTACTTC. It encodes CASSFIAGDYEQYF.

As to this clone: An end of the junction does not agree with germline; a read error may underlie this. The chain is built from TRBV9 and TRBJ2-2, with a possible D match to TRBD2 (6 bases). The germline CDR1 and CDR2 sequences are SGDLS and YYNGEE. The CDR3 has 15 amino acids. The CDR3 protein is CASRPGGSGTGELFF. CDR3 bases: TGTGCGAGCAGACCAGGAGGGAGCGGCACCGGGGAGCTGTTTTTT.

This clone was seen at least ten times. Likely a read error: the CDR3 ends without its conserved phenylalanine or tryptophan. The chain uses TRBV7-2 and TRBJ2-5; D might be TRBD1 or TRBD2, each matching 5 bases. CDR3 size: 16 residues. V lost 3 bases to trimming and J lost 4 bases, with 18 bases between them. Looked up from germline, CDR1 is SGHTA and CDR2 is FQGNSA. The CDR3 here is CASSFVVSGGRETQYS. For the CDR3, the DNA is TGTGCCAGCAGCTTTGTGGTTAGTGGGGGACGAGAGACCCAGTACTCC.

V gene TRBV30 combines with J gene TRBJ2-7, with 8 bases identical to TRBD2. The V gene end was trimmed by 7 bases and the J gene end by 3 bases; junction bases not matched to a gene: 11. The CDR3 totals 14 residues. Looked up from germline, CDR1 is GTSNPN and CDR2 is SVGIG (reference sequence). DNA for the CDR3: TGTGCCTTCCGTTTAGCGGGATGGGACTACGAGCAGTACTTC. This encodes CAFRLAGWDYEQYF.

This clone was seen at least ten times. The chain is built from TRBV3-1 and TRBJ2-2; unclear D gene. Germline CDR1 is LGHDT and CDR2 is YNNKEL (reference sequence). The CDR3 is 13 residues long. V was clipped by 1 base and J by 6 bases, with 6 bases between them. The CDR3 DNA is TGTGCCAGCAGCCAAGTGGGCCCCGGGGAGCTGTTTTTT. It specifies CASSQVGPGELFF.

The rearrangement uses TRBV19 and TRBJ2-1; TRBD1 aligns across 8 bases. CDR3 length equals 15 residues. In germline, CDR1 is LNHDA, CDR2 SQIVND (reference sequence). V dropped 4 bases and J dropped 13; count of bases not matched to a gene: 15. The CDR3 is CASSTTGDVYNGQFF. The CDR3 region has the DNA TGTGCCAGTAGTACGACAGGGGACGTGTACAATGGACAGTTCTTC.

V gene TRBV7-9 combines with J gene TRBJ2-5; 9 nucleotides align to TRBD2. V lost 9 bases to trimming and J lost 5 bases; unmatched junction nucleotides: 16. Germline V gene lookup returns CDR1 SEHNR and CDR2 FQNEAQ (reference sequence). The CDR3 runs 16 residues. The CDR3 here is CARSGVSGRSGETQYF. The CDR3 nucleotides are TGTGCCAGGAGTGGCGTTAGCGGGAGAAGCGGGGAGACCCAGTACTTC.

This clone has a count of ten or more. The same CDR3 also results from other DNA sequences found in this sample. The chain joins TRBV30 to TRBJ2-2; no definite D call. Germline V gene data show CDR1 as GTSNPN and CDR2 as SVGIG (reference sequence). The CDR3 length is 12 residues. V lost 7 bases to trimming and J lost 3 bases, with 9 bases between them. CDR3 loop: CASPVHTGELFF. The CDR3 coding sequence is TGTGCCTCCCCGGTGCACACCGGGGAGCTGTTTTTT.

This clone showed up many times. The chain employs TRBV12-3 or TRBV12-4 and TRBJ1-2, with TRBD1 as a possible D gene (6 bases). This CDR3 is 14 amino acids long. Trimming cost V 6 bases and J 2 bases, with 13 bases left between them. CDR3 sequence: CASSPNRENYGYTF. The CDR3 coding sequence is TGTGCCAGCAGCCCCAACAGGGAAAACTATGGCTACACCTTC.

This chain connects TRBV4-1 to TRBJ1-4, with 7 bases fitting TRBD1. This CDR3 spans 15 amino acids. CDR1 and CDR2 from the germline V gene are MGHRA and YSYEKL. V shed 2 bases, J shed 7 bases, and the junction held 7 bases outside the gene matches. The CDR3 coding sequence is TGCGCCAGCAGCCAATATTCGGGACAGAGTGAAAAACTGTTTTTT. Translation gives CASSQYSGQSEKLFF.

The chain carries TRBV7-2 and TRBJ2-3; D is undetermined. V shed 2 bases and J shed 6 bases, with 15 bases lying between them. The CDR3 has 15 residues. In germline, CDR1 is SGHTA, CDR2 FQGNSA. The CDR3 reads CASSLTLSRSDTQYF. The CDR3 DNA reads TGTGCCAGCAGCTTAACGCTAAGTAGATCGGATACGCAGTATTTT.

In its sample, this clone was seen a few times. The genes are TRBV27 and TRBJ2-6, with 8 bases identical to TRBD1. This CDR3 region has 15 residues. Trimming took 11 bases from V and 7 from J; bases not matched to a gene: 13. Germline V CDR1 and CDR2: MNHEY, SMNVEV (reference sequence). CDR3 residues: CAGNRQGIGANVLTF. In DNA form, the CDR3 reads TGTGCCGGCAACAGACAGGGGATTGGTGCCAACGTCCTGACTTTC.

This clone was seen many times. The chain is built from TRBV6-1 and TRBJ1-1; no firm D call. V was cut by 10 bases and J by 5 bases, with 11 bases left in between. CDR3 length equals 11 residues. CDR1 and CDR2 (germline): MNHNS, SASEGT. The CDR3 spells CATRRPTEAFF. The CDR3 region has the DNA TGTGCCACGAGGCGGCCTACTGAAGCTTTCTTT.

This clone ranks as medium-sized. The chain has TRBV20-1 and TRBJ1-2; D not resolved. This CDR3 contains 12 residues. CDR1 and CDR2 from the germline V gene are DFQATT and SNEGSKA (reference sequence). Trimming took off 6 bases at V and 5 bases at J, with 13 bases between the two ends. The CDR3 DNA sequence: TGCAGTGCCCCGGACGCCCGTTATGGCTACACCTTC. This translates into CSAPDARYGYTF.

This clone appeared many times. The chain employs TRBV19 and TRBJ2-2, with 14 bases lining up with TRBD2. The length of the CDR3 is 17 residues. The V and J ends lost 4 bases and 8 bases, in that order; junction bases with no gene match: 9. Per germline, CDR1 LNHDA and CDR2 SQIVND (reference sequence). In DNA form, the CDR3 reads TGTGCCAGTAGTACCCCCGGACTAGCGGGAGGATCAGGGGAGCTGTTTTTT. Protein product: CASSTPGLAGGSGELFF.

This clone showed up many times. The rearrangement joins TRBV5-1 to TRBJ2-3; D is unresolved. This CDR3 region has 15 residues. V was pared by 0 bases and J by 0 bases, with 8 bases between. CDR1 and CDR2 from the germline V gene are SGHRS and YFSETQ. CDR3 nucleotide sequence: TGCGCCAGCAGCTTGGTTCTCCCTAGCACAGATACGCAGTATTTT. This encodes CASSLVLPSTDTQYF.